A single sample is the source of the 13 T cell receptor beta chains below, sequenced in a study of blood T cell repertoires in COVID-19 (dated by TCRdb to 2018 to 2020). To prepare the library, the immunoSEQ multiplex PCR assay was applied. As stored in TCRdb, this immuneACCESS dataset retains in-frame rearrangements with V and J assigned. A fraction of the clones does not appear; measured against another copy, unresolved V genes explain less than half of the discrepancy, and the remainder lacks a known reason. This sample holds 150,000 to 200,000 clones; about 86% were observed only once. Less than 3.5% of the sample comes from the top ten. Specimen: peripheral blood. Receptor source: a woman in her twenties or thirties with active or convalescent COVID-19.

The chain joins TRBV11-3 to TRBJ1-1; 7 bases line up with TRBD1. Trimming cost V 5 bases and J 4 bases; bases outside gene matches: 7. This CDR3 has 14 amino acids. Germline CDR1 and CDR2: SGHNT and YENEEA. CDR3 DNA sequence: TGTGCCAGCAGCCTGCAGGGGGAAGGCACTGAAGCTTTCTTT. Its protein product is CASSLQGEGTEAFF.

This clone was detected only once. The chain uses TRBV30 and TRBJ1-3; a possible D gene is TRBD1 (6 bases). The CDR3 runs 14 residues. Germline V lookup: CDR1 GTSNPN, CDR2 SVGIG (reference sequence). V lost 0 bases to trimming and J lost 4 bases, with 10 bases between them. The CDR3 region has the DNA TGTGCCTGGAGTGTACAGGGATCCGGAAACACCATATATTTT. It is translated as CAWSVQGSGNTIYF.

This clone has a single count. CDR3 loop: CASSPGLFKEKLFF. The DNA of the CDR3 is TGTGCCAGCAGCCCGGGACTTTTCAAAGAAAAACTGTTTTTT. The chain joins TRBV11-1 to TRBJ1-4, with D tentatively TRBD1 (5 bases). The V gene's germline CDR1 is SGHAT and CDR2 FQDESV (reference sequence). CDR3 length: 14 residues. The germline V and J ends were trimmed by 5 bases and 8 bases, with 15 bases remaining between them.

This rearrangement joins TRBV11-3 to TRBJ2-5; D unclear. V gave up 0 bases and J gave up 0 bases, with 8 bases separating them. The CDR3 sequence is 15 residues long. The germline V gene encodes CDR1 SGHNT and CDR2 YENEEA. CDR3 DNA sequence: TGTGCCAGCAGCTTAGATTGGCCAGACCAAGAGACCCAGTACTTC. It yields the protein CASSLDWPDQETQYF.

This chain connects TRBV9 to TRBJ2-1; possible D gene TRBD2, 6 bases. CDR1 is SGDLS and CDR2 is YYNGEE in the germline V gene. The CDR3 has 13 amino acids. The V end lost 6 bases, the J end lost 10 bases, and 17 bases lay between the germline ends. For the CDR3, the DNA is TGTGCCAGCAAGTCGGGGGTTGAAGAGGAGCAGTTCTTC. This gives the protein CASKSGVEEEQFF. Complete variable domain (other parts from reference TRBV9 and TRBJ2-1): DSGVTQTPKHLITATGQRVTLRCSPRSGDLSVYWYQQSLDQGLQFLIQYYNGEERAKGNILERFSAQQFPDLHSELNLSSLELGDSALYFCASKSGVEEEQFFGPGTRLTVL.

V usage is TRBV11-2 and J usage is TRBJ2-5; 11 positions match TRBD2. The CDR3 consists of 17 residues. V lost 5 bases and J lost 3; bases outside the gene matches: 11. The germline CDR1 and CDR2 sequences are SGHAT and FQNNGV. CDR3 DNA: TGTGCCAGCAGCGCCACTAGCGGGAGAGGTTATGAAGAGACCCAGTACTTC. Translating it yields CASSATSGRGYEETQYF.

This chain uses TRBV2 with TRBJ2-5, with D possibly TRBD1 on 5 matching bases. The germline gives CDR1 SNHLY, CDR2 FYNNEI. V was cut by 5 bases and J by 4 bases, with 11 bases left in between. The CDR3 consists of 13 residues. DNA for the CDR3: TGTGCCAGCAGTCCCAGGGAATTAGAGACCCAGTACTTC. This translates into CASSPRELETQYF.

The genes are TRBV28 and TRBJ2-7; 7 nucleotides agree with TRBD1. Germline trimming cut 7 bases from V and 0 bases from J; bases unmatched to any gene: 6. The CDR3 has 14 amino acids. CDR1 and CDR2 (germline): MDHEN, SYDVKM. The CDR3 DNA reads TGTGCCAGCACCTCGGGGACAGCCTCCTACGAGCAGTACTTC. Protein: CASTSGTASYEQYF.

This rearrangement joins TRBV2 to TRBJ1-2; 12 positions agree with TRBD1. V trimming: 6 bases; J trimming: 4 bases; junction bases outside the gene matches: 12. The CDR3 has 17 residues. Germline V gene data show CDR1 as SNHLY and CDR2 as FYNNEI. In nucleotides, the CDR3 is TGTGCCAGCAGCCTCTTGGGACAGGGGGCGCTCGGCTATGGCTACACCTTC. The encoded protein is CASSLLGQGALGYGYTF.

The genes are TRBV18 and TRBJ2-7, with a possible D match to TRBD2 (5 bases). CDR3 length equals 15 residues. Deletions cut 2 bases from V and 2 bases from J, with 13 bases between. Germline lookup yields CDR1 KGHSH and CDR2 LQKENI. This CDR3 is CASSPSDLNTYEQYF. The CDR3 nucleotides read TGTGCCAGCTCACCATCGGACTTAAACACCTACGAGCAGTACTTC.

This sequence joins TRBV3-1 (or the pseudogene TRBV3-2) and TRBJ2-1; D perhaps matches TRBD1 (5 bases). CDR3 length: 12 amino acids. Deletions cut 3 bases from V and 9 bases from J, with 9 bases between. The germline gives CDR1 LGHDT, CDR2 YNNKEL (reference sequence). The CDR3 spells CASSQGQLEQFF. CDR3 DNA: TGTGCCAGCAGCCAGGGGCAGCTTGAGCAGTTCTTC.

The chain combines TRBV5-1 with TRBJ1-6, with D possibly TRBD1 on 5 matching bases. Germline values: CDR1 SGHRS, CDR2 YFSETQ. The V end lost 0 bases, the J end lost 6 bases, and 13 bases lay between the germline ends. CDR3 size: 16 residues. The CDR3 is CASSLELGEANSPLHF. The CDR3 DNA reads TGCGCCAGCAGCTTGGAACTAGGGGAGGCTAATTCACCCCTCCACTTT.

The chain carries TRBV5-4 and TRBJ1-1, with 8 bases fitting TRBD1. In germline, CDR1 is SGHNT, CDR2 YYREEE (reference sequence). This CDR3 contains 15 residues. J gave up 3 bases and V 4 bases, and 8 bases lay outside the gene matches. The CDR3 loop is CASSQNQGADTEAFF. In DNA, the CDR3 is TGTGCCAGCAGCCAGAACCAGGGGGCCGACACTGAAGCTTTCTTT.